Below, one T cell receptor beta chain is given with its context. The data originate from a study of blood T cell repertoires in COVID-19. Sequencing used immunoSEQ multiplex PCR; TCRdb keeps in-frame clones, though not all of them. The sample lists hundreds of thousands of clones, around nine tenths occurring once. The CDR3 is made up of 14 amino acids. V lost 10 bases to trimming and J lost 1 base, with 14 bases between them. The germline CDR1 and CDR2 sequences are MNHEY and SVGAGI. The genes are TRBV6-5 and TRBJ1-5; TRBD1 is a possible D gene (6 bases). The sample taken for sequencing was peripheral blood. The origin of this receptor is a woman aged 18-30 years who had recovered from COVID-19. CDR3 sequence: CATISGQSNQPQHF. CDR3 DNA: TGTGCCACCATTTCCGGACAGAGCAATCAGCCCCAGCATTTT.